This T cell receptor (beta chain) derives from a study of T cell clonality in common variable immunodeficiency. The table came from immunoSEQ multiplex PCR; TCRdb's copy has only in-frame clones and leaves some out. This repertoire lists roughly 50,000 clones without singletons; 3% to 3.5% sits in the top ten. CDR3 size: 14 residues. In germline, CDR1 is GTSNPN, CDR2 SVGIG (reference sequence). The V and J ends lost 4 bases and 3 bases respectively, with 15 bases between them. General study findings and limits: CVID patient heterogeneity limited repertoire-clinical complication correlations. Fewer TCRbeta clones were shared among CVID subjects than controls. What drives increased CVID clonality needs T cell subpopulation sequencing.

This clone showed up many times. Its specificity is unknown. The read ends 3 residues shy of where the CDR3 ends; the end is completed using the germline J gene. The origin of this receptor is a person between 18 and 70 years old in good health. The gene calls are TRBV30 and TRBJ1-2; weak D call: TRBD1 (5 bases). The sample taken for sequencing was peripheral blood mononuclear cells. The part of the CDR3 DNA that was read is TGTGCCTGGACGGCGGGGCCCCTATACTATGGC. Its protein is CAWTAGPLYYG. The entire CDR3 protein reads CAWTAGPLYYGYTF.